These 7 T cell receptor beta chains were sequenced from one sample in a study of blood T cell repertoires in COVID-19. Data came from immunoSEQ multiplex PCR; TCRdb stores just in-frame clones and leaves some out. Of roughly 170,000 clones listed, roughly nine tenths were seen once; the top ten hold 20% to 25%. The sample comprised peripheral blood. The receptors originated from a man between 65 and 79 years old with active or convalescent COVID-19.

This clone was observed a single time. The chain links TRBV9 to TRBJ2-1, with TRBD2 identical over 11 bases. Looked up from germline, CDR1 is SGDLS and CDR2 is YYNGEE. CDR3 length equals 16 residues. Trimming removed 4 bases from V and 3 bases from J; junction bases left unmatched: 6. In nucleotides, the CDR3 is TGTGCCAGCAGCCCCCAAGGGACTAGCGGCTACAATGAGCAGTTCTTC. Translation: CASSPQGTSGYNEQFF.

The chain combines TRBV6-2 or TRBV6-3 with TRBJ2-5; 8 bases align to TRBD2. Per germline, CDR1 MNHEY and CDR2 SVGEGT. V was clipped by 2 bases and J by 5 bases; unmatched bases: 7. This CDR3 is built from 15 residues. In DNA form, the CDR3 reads TGTGCCAGCAGTTACCGGGGGGGCAGAAGTGAGACCCAGTACTTC. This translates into CASSYRGGRSETQYF.

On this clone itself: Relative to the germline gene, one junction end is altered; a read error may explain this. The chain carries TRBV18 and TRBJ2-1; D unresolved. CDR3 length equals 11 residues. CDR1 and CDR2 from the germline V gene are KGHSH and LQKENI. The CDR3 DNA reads TGTGCCAGCTCCCCACGCGATGAGCAGTTCTTC. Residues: CASSPRDEQFF.

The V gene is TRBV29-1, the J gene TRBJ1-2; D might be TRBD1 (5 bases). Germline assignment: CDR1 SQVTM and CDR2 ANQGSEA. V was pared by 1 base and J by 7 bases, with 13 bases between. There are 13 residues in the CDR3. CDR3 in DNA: TGCAGCGTTGAAGTACAACAGGACACTGGCTACACCTTC. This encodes CSVEVQQDTGYTF.

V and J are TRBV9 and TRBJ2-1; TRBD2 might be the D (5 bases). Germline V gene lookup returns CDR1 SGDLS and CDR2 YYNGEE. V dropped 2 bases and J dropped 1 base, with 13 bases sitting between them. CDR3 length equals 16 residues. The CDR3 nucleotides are TGTGCCAGCAGCGTTCAGTCGGACTCTTCCTACAATGAGCAGTTCTTC. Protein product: CASSVQSDSSYNEQFF.

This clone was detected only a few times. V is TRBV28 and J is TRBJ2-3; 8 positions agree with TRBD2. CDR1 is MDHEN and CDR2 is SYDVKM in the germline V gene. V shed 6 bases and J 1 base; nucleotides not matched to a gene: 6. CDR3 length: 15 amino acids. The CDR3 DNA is TGTGCCAGCAGGACCCCAGCGGGGGGCACAGATACGCAGTATTTT. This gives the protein CASRTPAGGTDTQYF.

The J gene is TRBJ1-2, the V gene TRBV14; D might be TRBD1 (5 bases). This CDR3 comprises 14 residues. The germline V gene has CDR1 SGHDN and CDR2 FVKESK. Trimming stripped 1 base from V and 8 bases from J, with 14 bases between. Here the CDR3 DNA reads TGTGCCAGCAGCCAAGGGCAGGGAAGGGGAGGCTACACCTTC. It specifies CASSQGQGRGGYTF.